Listed here are 6 T cell receptor beta chains from one sample, sequenced in a study of shared clonotypes between healthy human individuals. Repertoires were generated with immunoSEQ multiplex PCR, while TCRdb's copy carries only in-frame clones and drops some. The repertoire consists of about 1.1 million clones, with approximately 78% occurring once and the leading ten covering under 0.65%. The sample comprised memory CD4+ T cells from PBMCs. Regarding subset: CD45RA-negative fraction. Source of these receptors: a man aged 18 to 30 in good health. Some clones in this sample may be carry-over from other donors' samples.

This clone was detected ten times or more. This sequence joins TRBV10-3 and TRBJ2-3, with D possibly matching TRBD1 (5 bases). Looked up from germline, CDR1 is ENHRY and CDR2 is SYGVKD. The CDR3 is 14 residues long. The V end lost 6 bases, the J end lost 5 bases, and 15 bases lay between the germline ends. The CDR3 nucleotides are TGTGCCATCAGCCTACAGGTTTCGAAAGATACGCAGTATTTT. Residues: CAISLQVSKDTQYF.

The chain combines TRBV5-1 with TRBJ1-1, with D tentatively TRBD1 (5 bases). Germline V gene data show CDR1 as SGHRS and CDR2 as YFSETQ. The CDR3 runs to 15 residues. V lost 0 bases to trimming and J lost 0 bases, with 9 bases between them. The CDR3 bases are TGCGCCAGCAGCTTGGTAAAGGGGATGAACACTGAAGCTTTCTTT. It encodes CASSLVKGMNTEAFF. Based on the CDR3 plus reference TRBV5-1 and TRBJ1-1, the full variable domain is KAGVTQTPRYLIKTRGQQVTLSCSPISGHRSVSWYQQTPGQGLQFLFEYFSETQRNKGNFPGRFSGRQFSNSRSEMNVSTLELGDSALYLCASSLVKGMNTEAFFGQGTRLTVV.

Comment on this clone: Other DNA sequences in the sample encode the same CDR3. CDR3 region: CSVEDYSGRNRDEQFF. The DNA for the CDR3 is TGCAGCGTTGAGGATTATTCAGGGCGTAACAGGGATGAGCAGTTCTTC. The chain has TRBV29-1 and TRBJ2-1, with a tentative D call TRBD1 (6 bases). Trimming shortened V by 3 bases and J by 8 bases, and 23 bases separated the two germline ends. This CDR3 spans 16 amino acids. Germline CDR1 reads SQVTM; CDR2 reads ANQGSEA.

The chain couples TRBV6-5 to TRBJ1-5, with 9 positions matching TRBD1. The CDR3 is 13 residues long. V was pared by 5 bases and J by 7 bases, with 3 bases of the junction left unmatched. The germline gives CDR1 MNHEY, CDR2 SVGAGI. The CDR3 DNA follows: TGTGCCAGCAGTGGGGACAGGGCGCAGCCCCAGCATTTT. Amino acid sequence: CASSGDRAQPQHF.

Turning to this clone: At the DNA level, this CDR3 is encoded by other sequences in the same sample as well. The chain combines TRBV7-2 with TRBJ2-3; D may be TRBD1 (5 bases). Germline V gene sequence: CDR1 SGHTA, CDR2 FQGNSA. The CDR3 has 15 amino acids. Trimming took off 1 base at V and 0 bases at J, with 8 bases between the two ends. The CDR3 coding sequence is TGTGCCAGCAGCTTAGTGCAGGGCAGCACAGATACGCAGTATTTT. Encoded protein: CASSLVQGSTDTQYF.

This chain's CDR3 is CASSLVSAGGNPGELFF. DNA for the CDR3: TGTGCCAGCAGCTTAGTATCAGCGGGAGGGAATCCCGGGGAGCTGTTTTTT. This chain joins TRBV7-3 and TRBJ2-2; 10 positions agree with TRBD2. Germline lookup yields CDR1 SGHTA and CDR2 FQGTGA. V was clipped by 2 bases and J by 6 bases; unmatched bases: 9. CDR3 length: 17 residues.